A selection of T cell receptor beta chains follows, all from one sample in a study of CD4 and CD8 cells across lung adenocarcinoma regions. TCRdb re-called the PCR reads with MiXCR, one entry per CDR3 protein. The data show approximately 17,000 distinct CDR3 sequences, about 46% seen once. Sequencing was done on a sample of CD4+ T cells from the margin of a lung tumor. The receptors come from a male donor with lung adenocarcinoma. The CD4 and CD8 labels of this study may be unreliable. CDR3s include the opening cysteine and the closing phenylalanine or tryptophan. D genes are given only for firm matches. Only part of the rows carry a size: once, few, many, or a class if the clone is expanded.

>TRBV20-1|few|TRBJ2-1|TRBD2
TGCAGTGCTCCAGGACTAGCGGGACTCTCCTACAATGAGCAGTTCTTC
CSAPGLAGLSYNEQFF
>TRBV3-1|many|TRBJ2-1|.
TGTGCCAGCAGCCAAGATTTGTGGGGTGAGCAGTTCTTC
CASSQDLWGEQFF
>TRBV6-5|many|TRBJ1-1|.
TGTGCCAGCAGTTACCGGGGGGACACTGAAGCTTTCTTT
CASSYRGDTEAFF
>TRBV27|once|TRBJ2-4|.
TGTGCCAGCAGTTTAGCGGGGCCGGGCGTCAAAAACATTCAGTACTTT
CASSLAGPGVKNIQYF
>TRBV6-1|.|TRBJ2-5|.
TGTGCCAGTTCGACTGGAGAAGAGACCCAGTACTTC
CASSTGEETQYF
>TRBV20-1|.|TRBJ1-5|.
TGCAGTGCTAGAGATCAGTCCGGCGGCAGGGGAGCCCAGCATTTT
CSARDQSGGRGAQHF
>TRBV29-1|.|TRBJ1-2|.
TGCAGCGTTGAACGGACATCTAACTATGGCTACACCTTC
CSVERTSNYGYTF
>TRBV5-1|.|TRBJ2-3|.
TGCGCCGGCGGCTTCGGAGGCCGTGACCCAGATACGCAGTATTTT
CAGGFGGRDPDTQYF
>TRBV10-2|.|TRBJ2-3|.
TGCGCCAACAGCCGGGTGGCAGGGGCAGATACCCAGTACTTT
CANSRVAGADTQYF
>TRBV6-4|.|TRBJ2-4|.
TGTGCCAGCAGTGAGGGGCTCGGAGGTGAAAATATGCAGTACTTC
CASSEGLGGENMQYF
>TRBV6-2/TRBV6-3|.|TRBJ2-5|.
TGTGCCAGGAGTTACGGCGGGACTGACGAAGAGACGCAGTACTTT
CARSYGGTDEETQYF
>TRBV12-3/TRBV12-4|few|TRBJ1-2|TRBD1
TGTGCCAGCAGTTCGTTTCTTGGGACAGGGGGACACTATGGCTACACCTTC
CASSSFLGTGGHYGYTF
>TRBV6-1|.|TRBJ2-3|TRBD2
TGTGCCAGCAGTCCACTTAGCGGGAGGGGTAGAGAGCGAGCAGATACGCAGTATTTT
CASSPLSGRGRERADTQYF
>TRBV18|.|TRBJ2-1|.
TGTGCCAGCTCACGGGGGGATTACAATGAGCAGTTCTTC
CASSRGDYNEQFF
>TRBV27|.|TRBJ2-5|.
TGTGTCAGCAGTCCCTGGGCGGGGACAGCCGAGTACGAGCAGTACTTT
CVSSPWAGTAEYEQYF
>TRBV28|.|TRBJ1-6|.
TGTGCCAGCAGTTTAGGGTCCAGGGATGATTCACCCCTCCACTTT
CASSLGSRDDSPLHF
>TRBV5-1|.|TRBJ2-5|.
TGCGCCAGCAGCTTCGAGACAAAACAAGAGACCCAGTACTTC
CASSFETKQETQYF
>TRBV9|many|TRBJ1-2|.
TGTGCCAGCAGCGTAGATCCGGAGAGCTATGGCTACACCTTC
CASSVDPESYGYTF
>TRBV4-1|.|TRBJ2-3|.
TGCGCCAGCGGGGGCCTCGGGGGAGGCGTCAAGGAGACGCAGTATTTC
CASGGLGGGVKETQYF
>TRBV6-1|few|TRBJ1-6|.
TGTGCCAGCAGGGAAGGGAGTTCACCCCTCCACTTT
CASREGSSPLHF
>TRBV4-2|.|TRBJ2-4|.
TGTGCCAGCAGCGAAGAGGGGCTGTGCGCCAAAAATACTCAGTACTTT
CASSEEGLCAKNTQYF
>TRBV6-4|.|TRBJ2-4|.
TGTGCCAGCAGTGACGGGCTCGGGGCCAAAAACATTCAGTACTTC
CASSDGLGAKNIQYF
>TRBV28|medium-sized|TRBJ2-5|TRBD1
TGTGCCAGCAGTCCCGGGACAGAAGAGACCCAGTACTTC
CASSPGTEETQYF
>TRBV27|.|TRBJ2-3|.
TGTGCCAGCGGGGGAGTCGGGGCAGGCGTCCCAGATACGCAGTATTTT
CASGGVGAGVPDTQYF
>TRBV27|.|TRBJ2-3|.
TGTGCCAGTTCCGCGGGGCGGAGAGCCACAGATACTCAGTATTTC
CASSAGRRATDTQYF
>TRBV5-1|many|TRBJ2-1|.
TGCGCCAGCAGCTTGTTCGGTGAGCAGTTCTTC
CASSLFGEQFF
>TRBV10-2|.|TRBJ2-4|.
TGCGGCAGCAGGCGGGTGGCAGCCGCAGATATGCAGTACTTC
CGSRRVAAADMQYF
>TRBV4-1|many|TRBJ2-4|TRBD2
TGCGCCAGCAGCCCCCCGTTGGGAGGGAAAAACATTCAGTACTTC
CASSPPLGGKNIQYF
>TRBV6-1|many|TRBJ2-1|.
TGTGCCAGCAGTCAGGCCGCAGGGAAGTTGTACAATGAGCAGTTCTTC
CASSQAAGKLYNEQFF
>TRBV6-1|medium-sized|TRBJ1-3|.
TGTGCCAGCAGTGAAGAGAAGGGCTCTGGAAACACCATATATTTT
CASSEEKGSGNTIYF
>TRBV10-1|.|TRBJ2-5|TRBD1
TGCGCCAGCAGTGAGTACACAGGGGCCGAGACCCAGTACTTC
CASSEYTGAETQYF
>TRBV27|many|TRBJ2-7|.
TGTGCCAGCAGTTTGTATGGCAGTTACGAGCAGTACTTC
CASSLYGSYEQYF
>TRBV10-2|.|TRBJ2-3|.
TGCGCCAGCACGGGGCTGGCGGGCACAGATACTCAGTATTTC
CASTGLAGTDTQYF
>TRBV3-1|.|TRBJ2-3|.
TGTGCCAGCGGCGGGCGCGGGGGCACTGGCACAGAGACGCAGTACTTT
CASGGRGGTGTETQYF
>TRBV10-2|once|TRBJ2-3|.
TGCGCCGGCACGCGGGTGGCAGGGAAAAATACGCAGTATTTC
CAGTRVAGKNTQYF
>TRBV10-2|.|TRBJ2-4|.
TGTGCCAGCACGGGGCTGGGTGCCAAAGACACTCAGTACTTC
CASTGLGAKDTQYF
>TRBV3-1|few|TRBJ2-3|TRBD2
TGTGCCAGCAGCGCGGGGGGACTAGCGGACACAGATACGCAGTATTTT
CASSAGGLADTDTQYF
>TRBV12-3/TRBV12-4|many|TRBJ2-1|.
TGTGCCAGCAGTTTAGGACGAGCGGGCTCCTACAATGAGCAGTTCTTC
CASSLGRAGSYNEQFF
>TRBV6-2/TRBV6-3|many|TRBJ2-2|.
TGTGCCAGCAGCTCTTATACTACGGGGACGAACACCGGGGAGCTGTTTTTT
CASSSYTTGTNTGELFF
>TRBV6-5|once|TRBJ2-2|TRBD2
TGTGCCAGCAGTTATCAGCTAGCGGGATTTACCGGTGCGCTGTATTTT
CASSYQLAGFTGALYF
>TRBV10-2|.|TRBJ2-1|.
TGCGCCAGCCAGCCCATCGGGAGACGGTCCTACAATGAGCAGTTCTTC
CASQPIGRRSYNEQFF
>TRBV11-2|.|TRBJ2-3|.
TGTGCCAGCAGCAAGCAGGGGTGGGGCACAGATACGCAGTATTTT
CASSKQGWGTDTQYF
>TRBV6-1|.|TRBJ2-4|.
TGTGCCAGCGTCTCGGGGATGTCAGCCACAAACATTCAGTACTTC
CASVSGMSATNIQYF
>TRBV4-2|once|TRBJ2-3|TRBD2
TGTGCCAGCAGCCAAGATCTAGCGGGAGGGCCAGATACGCAGTATTTT
CASSQDLAGGPDTQYF
>TRBV4-1|many|TRBJ2-1|TRBD1
TGCGCCAGCAGCCCCGGACAGGGCCCCAGTAATGAGCAGTTCTTC
CASSPGQGPSNEQFF
>TRBV27|many|TRBJ2-1|.
TGTGCCAGCAGCAGGCGAGACCCTGGGGGGAATGAGCAGTTCTTC
CASSRRDPGGNEQFF
>TRBV6-1|.|TRBJ1-4|TRBD1
TGTGCCAGCAGTGAGACTGGGACAGGGGTTCGCGAAAAACTGTTTTTT
CASSETGTGVREKLFF
>TRBV14|many|TRBJ2-3|.
TGTGCCAGCAGCCAAGATCTTGGAGGAACGCAGTATTTT
CASSQDLGGTQYF
>TRBV6-5|medium-sized|TRBJ2-1|TRBD1
TGTGCCAGCAGACAGGGGTTTTACAATGAGCAGTTCTTC
CASRQGFYNEQFF
>TRBV6-1|.|TRBJ2-1|.
TGTGCCAGCTTCCCTATCAACGGCGGAGCTAACAATGAGCAGTTCTTC
CASFPINGGANNEQFF
>TRBV6-1|medium-sized|TRBJ2-3|.
TGTGCCAGCGGGAGTAACACAGATACGCAGTATTTT
CASGSNTDTQYF
>TRBV6-1|.|TRBJ2-5|TRBD2
TGTGCCAGCAGTAAGAGGACTAGGACGGAGACCCAGTACTTC
CASSKRTRTETQYF
>TRBV7-8|many|TRBJ1-1|.
TGTGCCAGCAGAAAGACAGAGACTTTCTTAATGAACACTGAAGCTTTCTTT
CASRKTETFLMNTEAFF
>TRBV4-2|.|TRBJ2-1|TRBD2
TGTGCCAGCAGCCAAGGTCTACTAGCGGAGCACAATGAGCAGTTCTTC
CASSQGLLAEHNEQFF
>TRBV6-1|.|TRBJ1-3|.
TGTGCCAGCTACAGGGACTCTGGAAACACCATATATTTT
CASYRDSGNTIYF
>TRBV10-3|.|TRBJ2-3|.
TGTGCCGGGGGGGACGGGGGCCGTGGGCAAGAGACGCAGTATTTC
CAGGDGGRGQETQYF
>TRBV7-2|many|TRBJ1-6|.
TGTGCCAGCAGCGAGAGGACGGATTCCAATTCACCCCTCCACTTT
CASSERTDSNSPLHF